This is a list of T cell receptor beta chains from one sample in a study of shared clonotypes between healthy human individuals. TCRdb keeps only in-frame clones here, not all; method: immunoSEQ multiplex PCR. The table records 2,500,000 or so clones, approximately 93% of them present only once. Sequencing was carried out using naive CD4+ T cells from PBMCs. These receptors came from a man aged 18-30 years in good health. Some clones in this sample may be carry-over from other donors' samples. The CDR3 runs from the conserved cysteine through the conserved F or W. The D gene is left open where the match is weak. Size tells how often a clone was seen (once, few, many) or the class of an expanded clone, and some rows leave it out.

>.|TRBD1|TRBJ2-6|TRBV19
TGTGCCAGTAGTATAGGGGACAGGGGGCTTGGGGCCAACGTCCTGACTTTC
CASSIGDRGLGANVLTF
>once|TRBD1|TRBJ1-1|TRBV5-1
TGCGCCAGCAGCCCCGGACAGGCGAACACTGAAGCTTTCTTT
CASSPGQANTEAFF
>.|TRBD1|TRBJ2-2|TRBV7-2
TGTGCCAGCAGCCTAACGGGACAGCCTACCGGGGAGCTGTTTTTT
CASSLTGQPTGELFF
>.|TRBD2|TRBJ2-1|TRBV5-1
TGCGCCAGCAGCTTGGGCCTAGCGGGAGGGCGGCAGTTCTTC
CASSLGLAGGRQFF
>once|.|TRBJ1-5|TRBV19
TGTGCCAGTAGACCAACGGGACAATTAGGCAATCAGCCCCAGCATTTT
CASRPTGQLGNQPQHF
>.|.|TRBJ2-1|TRBV7-2
TGCGCCAGCAGCCAAGTTGGGTTCGGGGTGAAGTTCTTC
CASSQVGFGVKFF
>.|.|TRBJ2-1|TRBV18
TGTGCCAGCTCTTTACAGGGCCCCGTGGTAAACAATGAGCAGTTCTTC
CASSLQGPVVNNEQFF
>once|.|TRBJ1-2|TRBV28
TGTGCCAGCAGTTTCAGACACATCTATGGCTACACCTTC
CASSFRHIYGYTF
>.|.|TRBJ1-3|TRBV5-6
TGTGCCAGCAGCGTGCGTGCGGTCTCTGGAAACACCATATATTTT
CASSVRAVSGNTIYF
>.|TRBD2|TRBJ2-5|TRBV19
TGTGCCAGTAGTATGGCGGGAGGAGAGACCCAGTACTTC
CASSMAGGETQYF
>.|TRBD2|TRBJ2-1|TRBV11-2
TGTGCCAGCAGCGACGGGGGGAACCGTTTAAAGCAGTTCTTC
CASSDGGNRLKQFF
>few|.|TRBJ2-1|TRBV28
TGTGCCAGCAGGTTGAGCTCCTACAATGAGCAGTTCTTC
CASRLSSYNEQFF
>.|.|TRBJ1-2|TRBV28
TGTGCCAGCAGCCCACCCCGGAGCACAAACTATGGCTACACCTTC
CASSPPRSTNYGYTF
>.|.|TRBJ1-2|TRBV7-2
TGTGCCAGCAGCCCCCGAGGGGGGGATGTGGGGGATGGCTACACCTTC
CASSPRGGDVGDGYTF
>once|.|TRBJ2-3|TRBV6-1
TGTGCCAGCAGAAGCACAGATACGCAGTATTTT
CASRSTDTQYF
>.|TRBD1|TRBJ1-6|TRBV25-1
TGTGCCAGCAGTGAATTCCCGGACAGGGGATATAATTCACCCCTCCACTTT
CASSEFPDRGYNSPLHF
>.|.|TRBJ2-1|TRBV5-1
TGCGCCAGCAGCTTGGGGCAGGGCTCCTACAATGAGCAGTTCTTC
CASSLGQGSYNEQFF
>.|.|TRBJ1-1|TRBV28
TGTGCCAGCAGTTTAATAGGAGGGGAGGGTTCTTTCTTT
CASSLIGGEGSFF
>.|.|TRBJ1-3|TRBV30
TGTGCCTGGAGTGGAAACATCATATATTTT
CAWSGNIIYF
>.|.|TRBJ2-3|TRBV27
TGTGCCAGCAATCATCTCGGGGAGACGGATACGCAGTATTTT
CASNHLGETDTQYF
>.|TRBD1|TRBJ1-2|TRBV28
TGTGCCAGCAGCCGGCCGGGACAGGGGGTCTATGGCTACACCTTC
CASSRPGQGVYGYTF
>.|.|TRBJ1-2|TRBV28
TGTGCCAGCAGAGCCCCAGGTTATGGCTACACCTTC
CASRAPGYGYTF
>.|TRBD1|TRBJ2-4|TRBV7-2
TGTGCCAGCAGCCCAAAGTCAGGGGGCATTCAGTACTTC
CASSPKSGGIQYF
>.|TRBD1|TRBJ2-5|TRBV5-6
TGTGCCAGCAGCTGGGGACAGGGGTACCTCCAAGAGACCCAGTACTTC
CASSWGQGYLQETQYF
>.|.|TRBJ1-2|TRBV28
TGTGCCAGCAGTATCTGGGGGGGACTCTATGGCTACACCTTC
CASSIWGGLYGYTF
>.|.|TRBJ2-3|TRBV27
TGTGCCAGCAGCCACCCCCGGGGCACAGATACGCAGTATTTT
CASSHPRGTDTQYF
>.|TRBD1|TRBJ2-7|TRBV10-1
TGCGCCAGCAGTGAGTGGGGGGACAGGAGAACCTACGAGCAGTACTTC
CASSEWGDRRTYEQYF
>.|TRBD2|TRBJ2-3|TRBV7-3
TGTGCCAGCAGCTGGGGGAGGGAAACAGATACGCAGTATTTT
CASSWGRETDTQYF